These T cell receptor beta chains were read from a single sample in a study of OX40 agonist ivuxolimab in advanced cancers. Profiling relied on immunoSEQ multiplex PCR, and the TCRdb table lists in-frame clones only, not all of them. The sample holds about 120,000 clones, over 85% seen once. The sequencing here drew on CD4+ or CD8+ T cells sorted from blood, taken in a trial of the OX40 agonist ivuxolimab. The receptors shown here come from an adult with an advanced solid tumor such as melanoma, head and neck, liver or kidney cancer. Each CDR3 is given with its conserved first and last residue. The D gene is left open where the match is weak. Not all rows give a size; the values are once, few, many and, for expanded clones, a class.

d_gene | abundance | j_gene | v_gene | CDR3aa | CDR3nt
TRBD1 | NA | TRBJ1-4 | TRBV19 | CASSTYIGTGEEKLFF | TGTGCCAGTAGTACCTATATAGGGACAGGGGAGGAAAAACTGTTTTTT
NA | NA | TRBJ2-1 | TRBV18 | CASSPVGRDEQFF | TGTGCCAGCTCACCAGTAGGGAGAGATGAGCAGTTCTTC
NA | once | TRBJ2-1 | TRBV7-9 | CASSFGDLGRYEQFF | TGTGCCAGCAGCTTCGGGGACCTCGGCAGGTATGAGCAGTTCTTC
NA | NA | TRBJ2-2 | TRBV7-9 | CASSFRGPFNTGELFF | TGTGCCAGCAGCTTCAGGGGACCTTTTAACACCGGGGAGCTGTTTTTT
NA | NA | TRBJ2-7 | TRBV7-3 | CASAPRGGYEQYF | TGTGCCAGCGCCCCAAGGGGCGGCTACGAGCAGTACTTC
NA | NA | TRBJ2-4 | TRBV1 | CTSSQDLMARAGIQYF | TGCACCAGCAGCCAAGATCTTATGGCCCGCGCCGGCATTCAGTACTTC
NA | NA | TRBJ2-4 | TRBV9 | CASSVAVGIQYF | TGTGCCAGCAGCGTAGCCGTGGGTATTCAGTACTTC
TRBD1 | NA | TRBJ1-2 | TRBV2 | CASRGTGQGYTF | TGTGCCAGCAGGGGGACAGGGCAAGGCTACACCTTC
NA | NA | TRBJ1-2 | TRBV28 | CASSFSGYGYTF | TGTGCCAGCAGTTTCTCCGGTTATGGCTACACCTTC
NA | NA | TRBJ2-3 | TRBV28 | CASSTFQAASTDTQYF | TGTGCCAGCAGCACCTTCCAAGCCGCAAGCACAGATACGCAGTATTTT
NA | few | TRBJ2-7 | TRBV10-1 | CASPGDLGATYEQYF | TGCGCCAGCCCGGGAGACCTCGGGGCCACCTACGAGCAGTACTTC
NA | NA | TRBJ1-3 | TRBV2 | CATTRGIGNTIYF | TGTGCCACCACACGGGGCATTGGAAACACCATATATTTT
NA | NA | TRBJ1-6 | TRBV5-1 | CASSLDLAGTPLHF | TGCGCCAGCAGCCTGGACTTAGCAGGGACACCCCTCCACTTT
NA | once | TRBJ2-1 | TRBV6-4 | CASSLGAPGSSYNEQFF | TGTGCCAGCAGCTTGGGGGCTCCGGGGAGCTCCTACAATGAGCAGTTCTTC
NA | NA | TRBJ1-1 | TRBV7-3 | CASSLGSPGMHTEAFF | TGTGCCAGCAGCTTAGGGTCCCCAGGGATGCACACTGAAGCTTTCTTT
TRBD2 | NA | TRBJ2-1 | TRBV5-1 | CASSLEISGKQFF | TGCGCCAGCAGCTTGGAGATTAGCGGGAAGCAGTTCTTC
NA | NA | TRBJ1-3 | TRBV28 | CASSLGGGGASGNTIYF | TGTGCCAGCAGTTTAGGAGGGGGGGGAGCCTCTGGAAACACCATATATTTT